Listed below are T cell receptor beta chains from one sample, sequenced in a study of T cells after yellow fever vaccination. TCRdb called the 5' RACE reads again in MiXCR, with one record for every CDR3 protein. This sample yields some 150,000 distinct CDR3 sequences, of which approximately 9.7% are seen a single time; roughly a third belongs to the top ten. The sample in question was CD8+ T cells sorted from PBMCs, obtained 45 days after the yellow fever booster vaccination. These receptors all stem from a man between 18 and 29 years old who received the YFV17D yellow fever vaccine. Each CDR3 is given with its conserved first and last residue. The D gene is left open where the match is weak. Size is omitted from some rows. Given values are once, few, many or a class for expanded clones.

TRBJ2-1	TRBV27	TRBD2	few	CASSSHLAGLTYNEQFF	TGTGCCAGCAGTTCACACCTAGCGGGGTTGACCTACAATGAGCAGTTCTTC
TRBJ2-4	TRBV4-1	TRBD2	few	CASSQVTTSGGQNIQYF	TGCGCCAGCAGCCAAGTTACGACTAGCGGGGGACAAAACATTCAGTACTTC
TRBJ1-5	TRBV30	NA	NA	CAWSSGARSNQPQHF	TGTGCCTGGAGTTCGGGGGCACGAAGCAATCAGCCCCAGCATTTT
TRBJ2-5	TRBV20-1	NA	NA	CSARRAGTQYF	TGCAGTGCTAGGAGGGCGGGGACCCAGTACTTC
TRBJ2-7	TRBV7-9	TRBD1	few	CASISTGAREQYF	TGTGCCAGCATCTCGACAGGGGCGCGGGAGCAGTACTTC
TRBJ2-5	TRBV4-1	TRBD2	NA	CASSQTPGLAVETQYF	TGCGCCAGCAGCCAAACACCGGGACTAGCGGTCGAGACCCAGTACTTC
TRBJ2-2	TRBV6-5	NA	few	CASSRTGGYTGELFF	TGTGCCAGCAGCAGGACTGGGGGCTACACCGGGGAGCTGTTTTTT
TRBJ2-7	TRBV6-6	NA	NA	CASRLAYEQYF	TGTGCCAGCCGTTTGGCCTACGAGCAGTACTTC
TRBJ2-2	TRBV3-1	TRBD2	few	CASSQVYAGVNTGELFF	TGTGCCAGCAGCCAAGTCTACGCGGGGGTGAACACCGGGGAGCTGTTTTTT
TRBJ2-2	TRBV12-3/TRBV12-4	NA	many	CASEAGELFF	TGTGCCAGCGAAGCCGGGGAGCTGTTTTTT
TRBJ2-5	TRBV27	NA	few	CASSLLSGGNQEETQYF	TGTGCCAGCAGTTTATTGTCGGGGGGCAATCAAGAGGAGACCCAGTACTTC
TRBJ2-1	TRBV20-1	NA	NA	CSARFGGNEQFF	TGCAGTGCTAGATTTGGAGGGAATGAGCAGTTCTTC
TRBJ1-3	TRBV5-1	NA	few	CASSLGQGMDTIYF	TGCGCCAGCAGCTTGGGGCAGGGGATGGACACCATATATTTT
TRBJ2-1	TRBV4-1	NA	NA	CASSQVSGVDEQFF	TGCGCCAGCAGCCAAGTATCGGGCGTCGATGAGCAGTTCTTC
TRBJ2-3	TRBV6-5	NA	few	CASSYGTPSDTQYF	TGTGCCAGCAGTTACGGGACTCCTTCCGATACGCAGTATTTT
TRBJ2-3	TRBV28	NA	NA	CASSSQYSRTQYF	TGTGCCAGCAGTTCCCAATATAGTCGCACGCAGTATTTT
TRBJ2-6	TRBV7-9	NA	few	CASSPTVGSGANVLTF	TGTGCCAGCAGCCCTACCGTGGGGTCTGGGGCCAACGTCCTGACTTTC
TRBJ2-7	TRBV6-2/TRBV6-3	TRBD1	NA	CASSPDRDRGHEQYF	TGTGCCAGCAGTCCAGACCGGGACAGGGGCCACGAGCAGTACTTC
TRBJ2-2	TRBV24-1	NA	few	CATSDSPVGAGTGELFF	TGTGCCACCAGTGATTCCCCCGTGGGCGCGGGCACCGGGGAGCTGTTTTTT
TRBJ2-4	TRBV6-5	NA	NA	CASSSGGAGKNIQYF	TGTGCCAGCAGTTCGGGCGGGGCGGGCAAAAACATTCAGTACTTC
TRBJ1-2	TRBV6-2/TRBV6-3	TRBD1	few	CASSYPTGWGYTF	TGTGCCAGCAGTTACCCGACAGGGTGGGGCTACACCTTC
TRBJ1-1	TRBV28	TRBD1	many	CASSPPGTGSGDTEAFF	TGTGCCAGCAGTCCCCCCGGGACAGGGTCTGGAGATACTGAAGCTTTCTTT
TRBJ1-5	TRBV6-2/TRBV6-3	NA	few	CASINAIGDQPQHF	TGTGCCAGCATTAACGCGATCGGGGATCAGCCCCAGCATTTT
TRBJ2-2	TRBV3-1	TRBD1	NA	CASSQDLTGVTGELFF	TGTGCCAGCAGCCAAGATCTAACAGGGGTCACCGGGGAGCTGTTTTTT
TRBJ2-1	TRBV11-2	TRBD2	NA	CASSGTSPNEQFF	TGTGCCAGCAGCGGGACTAGTCCGAATGAGCAGTTCTTC
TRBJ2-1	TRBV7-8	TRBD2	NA	CASSPRTSASYNEQFF	TGTGCCAGCAGCCCGCGGACTAGCGCCTCCTACAATGAGCAGTTCTTC
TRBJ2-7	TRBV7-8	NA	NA	CASSKSREKVF	TGTGCCAGCAGCAAAAGCCGGGAAAAGGTATTC
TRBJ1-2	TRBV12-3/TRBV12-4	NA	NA	CASTHWGGINYGYTF	TGTGCCAGCACCCACTGGGGAGGGATTAACTATGGCTACACCTTC
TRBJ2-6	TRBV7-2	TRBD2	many	CASSSHLAGGRPGANVLTF	TGTGCCAGCAGCTCGCATCTAGCGGGGGGTCGTCCTGGGGCCAACGTCCTGACTTTC
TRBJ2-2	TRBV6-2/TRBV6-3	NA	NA	CAARTRDPNTGELFF	TGTGCCGCCAGAACCAGGGACCCGAACACCGGGGAGCTGTTTTTT
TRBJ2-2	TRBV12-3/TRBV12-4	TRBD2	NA	CASRPLAGGPTGELFF	TGTGCCAGCAGGCCACTAGCGGGGGGGCCGACCGGGGAGCTGTTTTTT
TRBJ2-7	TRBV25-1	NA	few	CASSLGDPYEQYF	TGTGCCAGCAGTCTGGGAGATCCGTACGAGCAGTACTTC
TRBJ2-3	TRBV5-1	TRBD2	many	CASSLNLAGPRPDTQYF	TGCGCCAGCAGCTTGAATCTAGCGGGCCCTAGGCCAGATACGCAGTATTTT
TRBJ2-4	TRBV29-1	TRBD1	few	CSVEGTGGRGNIQYF	TGCAGCGTTGAAGGGACAGGGGGCCGGGGAAACATTCAGTACTTC
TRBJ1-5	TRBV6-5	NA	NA	CASSFSSNQPQHF	TGTGCCAGCAGTTTTAGTAGCAATCAGCCCCAGCATTTT
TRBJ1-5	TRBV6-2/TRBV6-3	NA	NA	CASKIFRDTNQPQHF	TGTGCCAGCAAAATATTCCGGGACACCAATCAGCCCCAGCATTTT
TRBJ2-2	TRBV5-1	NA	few	CASSVPGTMNTGELFF	TGCGCCAGCTCCGTCCCGGGGACAATGAACACCGGGGAGCTGTTTTTT
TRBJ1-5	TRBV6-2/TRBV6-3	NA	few	CASSPWDGTRRRPQHF	TGTGCCAGCAGTCCGTGGGACGGGACAAGGAGACGGCCCCAGCATTTT
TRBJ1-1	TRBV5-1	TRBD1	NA	CASSLDRITEAFF	TGCGCCAGCAGCCTGGACAGGATCACTGAAGCTTTCTTT
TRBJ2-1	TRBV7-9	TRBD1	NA	CASSFDRAIYNEQFF	TGTGCCAGCAGCTTCGACAGGGCCATATACAATGAGCAGTTCTTC
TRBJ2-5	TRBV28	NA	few	CASSSHHGLREEETQYF	TGTGCCAGCAGTTCACATCACGGCCTGAGAGAAGAAGAGACCCAGTACTTC
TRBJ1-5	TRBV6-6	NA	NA	CASSYSVGAGSNQPQHF	TGTGCCAGCAGTTACTCAGTGGGGGCCGGGAGCAATCAGCCCCAGCATTTT
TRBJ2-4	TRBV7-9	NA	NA	CASSLRGIQYF	TGTGCCAGCAGCTTGCGGGGCATTCAGTACTTC
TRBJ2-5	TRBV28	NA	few	CASSPPTPFETQYF	TGTGCCAGCAGTCCCCCGACCCCTTTTGAGACCCAGTACTTC
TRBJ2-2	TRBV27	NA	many	CASSLFRENTGELFF	TGTGCCAGCAGTTTATTTAGGGAAAACACCGGGGAGCTGTTTTTT
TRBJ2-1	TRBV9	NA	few	CASSGSRGDNEQFF	TGTGCCAGCAGCGGGAGTCGAGGGGATAATGAGCAGTTCTTC
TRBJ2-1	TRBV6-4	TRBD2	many	CASSAGLAGGSDEQFF	TGTGCCAGCAGCGCTGGACTAGCGGGGGGCAGTGATGAGCAGTTCTTC
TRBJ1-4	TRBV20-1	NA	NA	CSAREGGESGKLFF	TGCAGTGCTAGAGAGGGTGGGGAGTCGGGAAAACTGTTTTTT